One sample yielded the 21 T cell receptor beta chains listed below, sequenced in a study of Ad26.COV2.S vaccination and SARS-CoV-2 variants (dated by TCRdb to the early 2020s). This specimen's treatment or condition label, per the study, means: approximately 18 received Ad26.COV2.S at low or high dose, single or two shots; several received placebo; per-sample allocation not given. For vaccine and placebo recipients, repertoires were sequenced using samples collected on day 63 after the first injection. The protocol used for the library was the immunoSEQ multiplex PCR assay. TCRdb retrieved this table from immuneACCESS and kept in-frame rearrangements only. Not all clones are present; in checked studies, unresolved V genes account for under half, and no reason is known for the remainder. Here the sample has 300,000 to 400,000 clones; roughly 87% occur a single time. The ten biggest clones cover about 3.4% of the sample.

The starting material was peripheral blood, obtained in a trial of Ad26.COV2.S vaccine versus placebo. The receptors originated from a person between 18 and 59 years old who received the Ad26.COV2.S COVID-19 vaccine or a placebo.

The chain is built from TRBV4-1 and TRBJ2-7; D perhaps matches TRBD1 (6 bases). The germline gives CDR1 MGHRA, CDR2 YSYEKL. The germline V and J ends were trimmed by 1 base and 3 bases, with 10 bases remaining between them. CDR3 length equals 14 residues. This chain's CDR3 is CASSQVEGGYEQYF. The CDR3 bases are TGCGCCAGCAGCCAAGTAGAAGGGGGCTACGAGCAGTACTTC.

The chain links TRBV6-5 to TRBJ1-5; D may be TRBD1 (6 bases). Germline V gene lookup returns CDR1 MNHEY and CDR2 SVGAGI. The length of the CDR3 is 14 residues. The V end was cut by 6 bases, the J end by 4 bases, with 13 bases between. CDR3 nucleotide sequence: TGTGCCAGCAGCCGGGACAAGAAGAATCAGCCCCAGCATTTT. Translation: CASSRDKKNQPQHF.

The CDR3 is CASSRPGRDEKLFF. DNA for the CDR3: TGTGCCAGCAGCCGACCAGGTCGGGATGAAAAACTGTTTTTT. The chain carries TRBV7-8 and TRBJ1-4, with D unresolved. Trimming took 5 bases from V and 6 from J, leaving 13 bases between them. The length of the CDR3 is 14 residues. Germline V lookup: CDR1 SGHVS, CDR2 FQNEAQ.

This clone was counted once. The genes are TRBV29-1 and TRBJ1-2; tentative D call: TRBD1 (6 bases). This CDR3 contains 14 residues. V was pared by 3 bases and J by 5 bases, with 16 bases between. CDR1 and CDR2 (germline): SQVTM, ANQGSEA. The CDR3 nucleotides are TGCAGCGTTGATGTAGGAGGGGGGGCGTATGGCTACACCTTC. Translated: CSVDVGGGAYGYTF.

The J gene is TRBJ1-3, the V gene TRBV13; D is ambiguous. Germline values: CDR1 PRHDT, CDR2 FYEKMQ (reference sequence). The CDR3 extends over 15 amino acids. Trimming stripped 0 bases from V and 5 bases from J, with 11 bases between. CDR3 in DNA: TGTGCCAGCAGCTTAGGCCCGGGATCGAGAAACACCATATATTTT. Protein product: CASSLGPGSRNTIYF.

The chain employs TRBV7-9 and TRBJ2-7; tentative D call: TRBD1 (6 bases). The germline gives CDR1 SEHNR, CDR2 FQNEAQ (reference sequence). This CDR3 contains 12 residues. The V end lost 6 bases, the J end lost 1 base, and 7 bases lay between the germline ends. The CDR3 sequence is CASRDSSYEQYF. Written as DNA, the CDR3 is TGTGCCAGCAGGGACAGTTCCTACGAGCAGTACTTC.

This chain links TRBV3-1 (or the pseudogene TRBV3-2) with TRBJ1-6; D remains unclear. The CDR3 covers 21 residues. Trimming removed 2 bases from V and 0 bases from J, with 23 bases in between. Germline CDR1 and CDR2: LGHDT and YNNKEL (reference sequence). The CDR3 DNA reads as TGTGCCAGCAGCCAATCCTTGGGGAGATTTTTCATAAGCTCCTATAATTCACCCCTCCACTTT. This encodes CASSQSLGRFFISSYNSPLHF.

The gene calls are TRBV2 and TRBJ2-2; 7 bases line up with TRBD1. Germline V CDR1 and CDR2: SNHLY, FYNNEI. This CDR3 is 16 amino acids long. J gave up 0 bases and V 6 bases, and 7 bases lay outside the gene matches. The CDR3 here is CASRQRGTANTGELFF. The CDR3 nucleotides read TGTGCCAGCAGACAGAGGGGGACAGCGAACACCGGGGAGCTGTTTTTT.

The rearrangement joins TRBV7-6 to TRBJ2-7; D is possibly TRBD2 (7 bases). CDR3 length: 15 residues. CDR1 is SGHVS and CDR2 is FNYEAQ in the germline V gene. V lost 0 bases to trimming and J lost 4 bases, with 13 bases between them. The DNA for the CDR3 is TGTGCCAGCAGCTTAGCGGGGGGGGCGCGTTACGAGCAGTACTTC. It codes for CASSLAGGARYEQYF.

In DNA form, the CDR3 reads TGTGCCACCAGCAGAGATCTGTTAGGAAACACCATATATTTT. This gives the protein CATSRDLLGNTIYF. The chain is built from TRBV15 and TRBJ1-3; no clear D gene. The CDR3 sequence is 14 residues long. The V end lost 0 bases, the J end lost 4 bases, and 7 bases lay between the germline ends. Germline V gene lookup returns CDR1 LNHNV and CDR2 YYDKDF (reference sequence).

The chain links TRBV16 to TRBJ2-7; 9 nucleotides agree with TRBD1. V dropped 2 bases and J dropped 5; count of bases not matched to a gene: 7. The CDR3 is 15 amino acids. Per the germline V gene, CDR1 is KGHSY and CDR2 is FQNENV. The CDR3 nucleotides read TGTGCCAGCAGCCAAGTCCGGGACAGGGCGCACGAGCAGTACTTC. The encoded protein is CASSQVRDRAHEQYF.

The rearrangement joins TRBV7-2 to TRBJ1-1; D possibly corresponds to TRBD1 (5 bases). Trimming stripped 5 bases from V and 1 base from J, with 26 bases between. The V gene's germline CDR1 is SGHTA and CDR2 FQGNSA. CDR3 length: 19 residues. CDR3 loop: CASSPANPQRWGENTEAFF. CDR3 coding DNA: TGTGCCAGCAGCCCGGCGAACCCACAGCGCTGGGGGGAGAACACTGAAGCTTTCTTT.

The chain carries TRBV3-1 (or the pseudogene TRBV3-2) and TRBJ2-5; possible D gene TRBD2, 6 bases. The CDR3 covers 16 residues. Trimming shortened V by 0 bases and J by 6 bases, and 17 bases separated the two germline ends. CDR1 LGHDT and CDR2 YNNKEL come from the germline V gene (reference sequence). The CDR3 DNA reads as TGTGCCAGCAGCCAAGATCTTTCCGGAGGGGAGCAGACCCAGTACTTC. Its protein product is CASSQDLSGGEQTQYF.

The chain employs TRBV14 and TRBJ1-6; no clear D gene. The CDR3 totals 17 residues. Per germline, CDR1 SGHDN and CDR2 FVKESK. Trimming took off 2 bases at V and 0 bases at J, with 11 bases between the two ends. This CDR3 is CASSQQKISSYNSPLHF. As DNA, the CDR3 is TGTGCCAGCAGCCAACAAAAGATTAGCTCCTATAATTCACCCCTCCACTTT.

The CDR3 bases are TGTGCCAGCAGCCCGGGACAGGGGAACGAGCAGTACTTC. It specifies CASSPGQGNEQYF. The chain recombines TRBV7-9 with TRBJ2-7; TRBD1 aligns across 10 bases. J lost 5 bases, V lost 5 bases, and 3 bases had no gene match. CDR3 length: 13 amino acids. In germline, CDR1 is SEHNR, CDR2 FQNEAQ (reference sequence).

This clone has a handful of counts. The V gene is TRBV25-1, the J gene TRBJ1-1; possibly TRBD1 for D (5 bases). The germline V and J ends were trimmed by 3 bases and 8 bases, with 13 bases remaining between them. CDR3 size: 13 residues. Germline V CDR1 and CDR2: MGHDK, SYGVNS. The CDR3 DNA is TGTGCCAGCAGTGAGTTGGGGGTTCGGGAAGCTTTCTTT. This translates into CASSELGVREAFF. Using reference TRBV25-1 and TRBJ1-1 for the parts outside the CDR3, the full variable domain is EADIYQTPRYLVIGTGKKITLECSQTMGHDKMYWYQQDPGMELHLIHYSYGVNSTEKGDLSSESTVSRIRTEHFPLTLESARPSHTSQYLCASSELGVREAFFGQGTRLTVV.

The rearrangement joins TRBV5-6 to TRBJ2-5; 9 positions agree with TRBD2. The CDR3 consists of 17 residues. V was clipped by 1 base and J by 0 bases; unmatched bases: 7. The germline V gene encodes CDR1 SGHDT and CDR2 YYEEEE. The CDR3 coding sequence is TGTGCCAGCAGCTTGATCCGGCTAGCGGGGCACCAAGAGACCCAGTACTTC. Protein product: CASSLIRLAGHQETQYF. Filled out from reference TRBV5-6 and TRBJ2-5, the complete variable domain reads DAGVTQSPTHLIKTRGQQVTLRCSPKSGHDTVSWYQQALGQGPQFIFQYYEEEERQRGNFPDRFSGHQFPNYSSELNVNALLLGDSALYLCASSLIRLAGHQETQYFGPGTRLLVL.

The chain couples TRBV6-6 to TRBJ1-1; D not certain. Germline CDR1 and CDR2: MNHNY and SVGAGI (reference sequence). This CDR3 contains 15 residues. V gave up 6 bases and J gave up 0 bases, with 14 bases separating them. CDR3 residues: CASSILDTVNTEAFF. The DNA of the CDR3 is TGTGCCAGCAGCATACTCGACACTGTGAACACTGAAGCTTTCTTT.

The chain carries TRBV27 and TRBJ2-7, with a possible D match to TRBD2 (6 bases). CDR1 and CDR2 from the germline V gene are MNHEY and SMNVEV (reference sequence). V was trimmed by 4 bases and J by 0 bases, leaving 10 bases between them. This CDR3 contains 14 residues. DNA for the CDR3: TGTGCCAGCAGTTGGGCGGGGCTCTCCTACGAGCAGTACTTC. This encodes CASSWAGLSYEQYF.

The genes are TRBV5-1 and TRBJ1-1; 9 nucleotides line up with TRBD1. Germline CDR1 is SGHRS and CDR2 is YFSETQ. This CDR3 region has 19 residues. V lost 4 bases to trimming and J lost 4 bases; unmatched junction nucleotides: 20. The CDR3, as DNA: TGCGCCAGCAGCCCGAACGTAATAACAGGGGGCGCTTTGACCACTGAAGCTTTCTTT. Its protein product is CASSPNVITGGALTTEAFF.

This chain uses TRBV28 with TRBJ1-1; possibly TRBD1 for D (5 bases). From germline, CDR1 is MDHEN and CDR2 SYDVKM. The CDR3 runs to 16 residues. Between the trimmed V and J ends, which lost 7 bases and 3 bases, there was a span of 21 bases. CDR3 DNA: TGTGCCAGCATCCCTGTAGGGGTTGCGAGGGACACTGAAGCTTTCTTT. Translating gives CASIPVGVARDTEAFF.